This passage covers 23 T cell receptor beta chains from one sample sequenced in a study of cytomegalovirus exposure and HLA in healthy donors. The assay was immunoSEQ multiplex PCR, and TCRdb's table has in-frame clones only and misses some. The sample yields around 140,000 clones, approximately 88% seen once. The specimen sequenced was PBMCs. These receptors were obtained from a young man in good health and CMV-seropositive.

This chain uses TRBV5-1 with TRBJ2-3, with a weak D call TRBD2 (6 bases). The V end lost 0 bases, the J end lost 2 bases, and 10 bases lay between the germline ends. The CDR3 is made up of 15 amino acids. From germline, CDR1 is SGHRS and CDR2 YFSETQ. CDR3 nucleotides: TGCGCCAGCAGCTTGGAAGGGACTTCCACAGATACGCAGTATTTT. This gives the protein CASSLEGTSTDTQYF.

V usage is TRBV4-1 and J usage is TRBJ2-7; D may be TRBD1 (6 bases). V was pared by 4 bases and J by 5 bases, with 15 bases between. The CDR3 has 14 amino acids. CDR1 and CDR2 from the germline V gene are MGHRA and YSYEKL. Written as DNA, the CDR3 is TGCGCCAGCAGCCGTCAGGGGTCGACTAACGAGCAGTACTTC. It yields the protein CASSRQGSTNEQYF.

V usage is TRBV18 and J usage is TRBJ1-4; D gene ambiguous. The CDR3 spans 13 residues. V dropped 4 bases and J dropped 4 bases, with 7 bases sitting between them. Germline CDR1 reads KGHSH; CDR2 reads LQKENI. The CDR3 sequence: CASSRGYNEKLFF. The CDR3 DNA sequence: TGTGCCAGCTCACGAGGCTATAATGAAAAACTGTTTTTT.

The chain carries TRBV19 and TRBJ2-2; TRBD2 matches 13 bases. V shed 5 bases, J shed 4 bases, and the junction held 13 bases outside the gene matches. Germline V gene sequence: CDR1 LNHDA, CDR2 SQIVND (reference sequence). The CDR3 runs 19 residues. CDR3 coding DNA: TGTGCCAGTAGTCTCTGGATAAGGACTAGCGGGAGTGGCACCGGGGAGCTGTTTTTT. Translation: CASSLWIRTSGSGTGELFF.

The chain uses TRBV27 and TRBJ2-7, with 7 nucleotides matching TRBD2. Unmatched junction bases numbered 7, after V lost 6 bases and J lost 2 bases. This CDR3 contains 14 residues. Germline V CDR1 and CDR2: MNHEY, SMNVEV (reference sequence). In DNA, the CDR3 is TGTGCCAGCAGCCCGGGACTAAAACCCTACGAGCAGTACTTC. Amino acid sequence: CASSPGLKPYEQYF.

This chain links TRBV5-4 with TRBJ1-3; D gene ambiguous. In germline, CDR1 is SGHNT, CDR2 YYREEE (reference sequence). The germline V and J ends were trimmed by 4 bases and 6 bases, with 14 bases remaining between them. This CDR3 spans 14 amino acids. This chain's CDR3 is CASSAAREKNTIYF. The CDR3 DNA reads TGTGCCAGCAGCGCAGCCCGGGAAAAAAACACCATATATTTT.

The J gene is TRBJ1-2, the V gene TRBV6-6; 7 bases map to TRBD1. With V trimmed by 5 bases and J by 4 bases, 7 bases remained unmatched. This CDR3 is 14 amino acids long. Germline loops: CDR1 MNHNY, CDR2 SVGAGI (reference sequence). CDR3 bases: TGTGCCAGCAGTGACCTGGGACAGTTCTATGGCTACACCTTC. Protein product: CASSDLGQFYGYTF.

The J gene is TRBJ2-7, the V gene TRBV6-5; 8 bases match TRBD2. Trimming took 6 bases from V and 0 from J; bases not matched to a gene: 7. CDR1 and CDR2 from the germline V gene are MNHEY and SVGAGI. This CDR3 comprises 15 residues. DNA for the CDR3: TGTGCCAGCAGCGAAATAAGCGGGAGCTCCTACGAGCAGTACTTC. Its protein product is CASSEISGSSYEQYF.

V is TRBV7-2 and J is TRBJ1-2; 7 bases align to TRBD1. The CDR3 spans 15 residues. V was clipped by 4 bases and J by 4 bases; unmatched bases: 9. The germline gives CDR1 SGHTA, CDR2 FQGNSA. CDR3 sequence: CASSSTGTAIYGYTF. CDR3 nucleotides: TGTGCCAGCAGCTCAACCGGGACAGCGATCTATGGCTACACCTTC.

The V and J genes are TRBV29-1 and TRBJ1-2; 10 nucleotides align to TRBD1. The CDR3 is made up of 12 amino acids. The germline V gene encodes CDR1 SQVTM and CDR2 ANQGSEA. The V segment lost 4 bases and the J segment 8 bases; nucleotides outside the gene matches: 4. DNA of the CDR3: TGCAGCGTTGGACAGGGGGCTGGAGGCTACACCTTC. Its protein product is CSVGQGAGGYTF.

The J gene is TRBJ1-5, the V gene TRBV5-6, with 7 nucleotides matching TRBD1. V gave up 0 bases and J gave up 6 bases; unmatched junction bases: 9. Germline loops: CDR1 SGHDT, CDR2 YYEEEE. The CDR3 is 16 amino acids. CDR3 sequence: CASSLGQGRIVQPQHF. The CDR3 DNA sequence: TGTGCCAGCAGCTTGGGACAGGGTCGGATAGTTCAGCCCCAGCATTTT.

This clone appeared a single time. The chain carries TRBV7-6 and TRBJ1-1, with 8 bases fitting TRBD1. The V and J ends lost 0 bases and 4 bases, in that order; junction bases with no gene match: 4. Germline CDR1 reads SGHVS; CDR2 reads FNYEAQ. The CDR3 consists of 15 residues. The CDR3 nucleotides are TGTGCCAGCAGCTTAGCGACAGGGGAGGCCACTGAAGCTTTCTTT. Amino acid sequence: CASSLATGEATEAFF.

This clone is a singleton in its sample. The chain links TRBV6-5 to TRBJ1-2; 10 bases are shared with TRBD1. The CDR3 covers 14 residues. V trimming: 6 bases; J trimming: 6 bases; junction bases outside the gene matches: 7. From germline, CDR1 is MNHEY and CDR2 SVGAGI. The CDR3 loop reads CASSDRGLWHGYTF. The CDR3 DNA follows: TGTGCCAGCAGCGACAGGGGGCTCTGGCATGGCTACACCTTC.

The J gene is TRBJ2-7, the V gene TRBV5-1; D remains unclear. CDR1 SGHRS and CDR2 YFSETQ come from the germline V gene. There are 14 residues in the CDR3. V was shortened by 1 base and J by 2 bases, with 10 bases between the two germline ends. The CDR3 coding sequence is TGCGCCAGCAGCTTGAAGGCGGAAACCTACGAGCAGTACTTC. Translating gives CASSLKAETYEQYF. Filled out from reference TRBV5-1 and TRBJ2-7, the complete variable domain reads KAGVTQTPRYLIKTRGQQVTLSCSPISGHRSVSWYQQTPGQGLQFLFEYFSETQRNKGNFPGRFSGRQFSNSRSEMNVSTLELGDSALYLCASSLKAETYEQYFGPGTRLTVT.

The chain has TRBV27 and TRBJ1-2, with no clear D. The V end lost 3 bases, the J end lost 3 bases, and 8 bases lay between the germline ends. CDR1 is MNHEY, CDR2 SMNVEV, per germline (reference sequence). This CDR3 is built from 13 residues. In nucleotides, the CDR3 is TGTGCCAGCAGTTTGGGGAGTTACTATGGCTACACCTTC. Residues: CASSLGSYYGYTF.

The J gene is TRBJ1-1, the V gene TRBV10-2; possibly TRBD1 for D (6 bases). This CDR3 is 12 amino acids long. V dropped 6 bases and J dropped 7 bases, with 12 bases sitting between them. The germline V gene encodes CDR1 WSHSY and CDR2 SAAADI. The CDR3 region is CASSVDRREAFF. DNA of the CDR3: TGCGCCAGCAGCGTAGACAGGCGTGAAGCTTTCTTT.

V and J are TRBV2 and TRBJ1-4; D might be TRBD1 (5 bases). Germline lookup yields CDR1 SNHLY and CDR2 FYNNEI. Between the trimmed V and J ends, which lost 9 bases and 1 base, there was a span of 6 bases. This CDR3 is 12 amino acids long. CDR3 region: CASQGTNEKLFF. The CDR3 DNA reads TGTGCCAGTCAGGGAACTAATGAAAAACTGTTTTTT.

V is TRBV5-1 and J is TRBJ2-7; TRBD1 agrees at 8 bases. The CDR3 length is 14 residues. With V trimmed by 3 bases and J by 5 bases, 7 bases remained unmatched. The germline CDR1 and CDR2 sequences are SGHRS and YFSETQ. CDR3 nucleotide sequence: TGCGCCAGCAGCTCGACAGGGGTACAAGACGAGCAGTACTTC. Its protein product is CASSSTGVQDEQYF.

The chain is built from TRBV5-6 and TRBJ2-3; D is perhaps TRBD1 (6 bases). With 2 bases removed from V and 4 bases from J, the gap between germline ends came to 14 bases. This CDR3 has 15 amino acids. CDR1 is SGHDT and CDR2 is YYEEEE in the germline V gene. The CDR3 sequence: CASSFQGLGADTQYF. The CDR3 DNA sequence: TGTGCCAGCAGCTTCCAGGGGCTCGGAGCAGATACGCAGTATTTT.

This clone came up a few times. V gene TRBV19 combines with J gene TRBJ1-5; 12 nucleotides match TRBD1. This CDR3 has 16 amino acids. The V gene end was trimmed by 5 bases and the J gene end by 1 base; junction bases not matched to a gene: 3. In germline, CDR1 is LNHDA, CDR2 SQIVND (reference sequence). The CDR3 DNA is TGTGCCAGTAGTGCGGGACAGGGGGCGAGCAATCAGCCCCAGCATTTT. Its translation is CASSAGQGASNQPQHF.

The chain has TRBV7-2 and TRBJ2-5; 9 positions agree with TRBD1. V gave up 4 bases and J gave up 1 base; unmatched junction bases: 7. Germline V gene sequence: CDR1 SGHTA, CDR2 FQGNSA. The CDR3 length is 16 residues. The CDR3 DNA reads as TGTGCCAGCAGCTCACGGGACAGGGAGCTCCAAGAGACCCAGTACTTC. It is translated as CASSSRDRELQETQYF.

Many counts were recorded for this clone. The genes are TRBV7-9 and TRBJ2-5; the D gene is possibly TRBD1 (5 bases). The V end lost 5 bases, the J end lost 4 bases, and 17 bases lay between the germline ends. The CDR3 contains 15 residues. The germline CDR1 and CDR2 sequences are SEHNR and FQNEAQ (reference sequence). The CDR3 reads CASSMQGVGRETQYF. The CDR3 coding sequence is TGTGCCAGCAGCATGCAGGGTGTCGGGCGAGAGACCCAGTACTTC. The full variable domain, with the rest looked up from reference TRBV7-9 and TRBJ2-5, is DTGVSQNPRHKITKRGQNVTFRCDPISEHNRLYWYRQTLGQGPEFLTYFQNEAQLEKSRLLSDRFSAERPKGSFSTLEIQRTEQGDSAMYLCASSMQGVGRETQYFGPGTRLLVL.

The chain recombines TRBV10-1 with TRBJ1-2; D gene ambiguous. Deletions cut 3 bases from V and 8 bases from J, with 7 bases between. Germline assignment: CDR1 WNHNN and CDR2 SYGVQD (reference sequence). This CDR3 has 11 amino acids. DNA of the CDR3: TGCGCCAGCAGTGAACTAAGGGGCTACACCTTC. Protein product: CASSELRGYTF.